This T cell receptor beta chain is drawn from a study of T cells in Graves' hyperthyroidism and ophthalmopathy. Across 18 months, stable Graves' hyperthyroidism was marked by no progression to ophthalmopathy. From RNA transcripts, TCR beta CDR3 regions were amplified. First-round RT-PCR of the TCR CDR3 relied on the HTBI primer set. From the multiplex PCR reads, TCRdb called clonotypes with MiXCR, one entry per CDR3 protein. The sample includes a few hundred thousand distinct CDR3 sequences, about 16% seen only once; the top ten take approximately 30%. The V gene lost 0 bases and the J gene lost 5 bases, with 15 bases spanning the gap. This CDR3 spans 15 amino acids. CDR1 is SGDLS and CDR2 is YYNGEE in the germline V gene.

The sample was blood. The chain has TRBV9 and TRBJ2-7, with D perhaps TRBD2 (7 bases). The clonotype was recovered from a woman under 40 with Graves' hyperthyroidism. CDR3 sequence reads: CASSVDAGAPHEQYF. In DNA, the CDR3 is TGTGCCAGCAGCGTAGATGCGGGGGCTCCCCACGAGCAGTACTTC.